Included here is one TCR beta chain sequence, with context. Its antigen is still unknown. 5'RACE template switching produced TCR cDNA carrying a universal primer site and UMIs. TCRdb independently ran MiXCR on the 5' RACE reads; one entry per CDR3 protein. The sample has 400,000 or so distinct CDR3 sequences; 6.2% are singletons. The sample is drawn from a study of T cells after yellow fever vaccination. Points from the study as a whole: In FACS-sorted repertoires, abundant clonotypes from the bulk population could appear as contaminants. A large majority of primary-vaccination clones showed up again after the booster (about 96% CD4, around 88% CD8).

This sequence was found in a man aged 25-45 years who received the YFV17D yellow fever vaccine. The specimen was PBMCs, collected 5 days after the yellow fever booster vaccination.

CDR3 protein: CASSLYAGEATGELFF. As DNA, the CDR3 is TGTGCCAGCAGCCTGTATGCGGGTGAGGCTACCGGGGAGCTGTTTTTT. The chain couples TRBV5-5 to TRBJ2-2; D perhaps matches TRBD2 (5 bases). Germline V CDR1 and CDR2: SGHKS, YYEKEE (reference sequence). The V end was cut by 4 bases, the J end by 5 bases, with 18 bases between. The CDR3 has 16 amino acids. The variable domain in full, with the rest retrieved from reference TRBV5-5 and TRBJ2-2, is DAGVTQSPTHLIKTRGQQVTLRCSPISGHKSVSWYQQVLGQGPQFIFQYYEKEERGRGNFPDRFSARQFPNYSSELNVNALLLGDSALYLCASSLYAGEATGELFFGEGSRLTVL.